This T cell receptor delta chain emerged from a study of γδ T cells in repeated Plasmodium falciparum infection (dated by TCRdb to the early 2020s). Study-level background: In the natural-infection arm, Malian children exposed to intense seasonal malaria transmission were enrolled and compared against age and gender matched Australian children. The study looked at how repeated Plasmodium falciparum infection shapes the human gammadelta T cell repertoire, using both natural infection in Mali and controlled human malaria infection. Malian gammadelta TCR repertoires were analysed cross-sectionally during no-transmission periods and were analysed longitudinally across acute febrile malaria episodes. Samples from controlled-infection subjects were taken at baseline, right before selected infections, and 21 days after each infection. Four controlled human malaria infections were administered to about 5 malaria-naive U.S. adults over 644 days by bites from P. falciparum NF54-infected Anopheles stephensi mosquitoes.

Receptor libraries were prepared by multiplex PCR. The instrument given in TCRdb is Illumina MiSeq. Both TCR gamma (TRG) and TCR delta (TRD) chains were sequenced from each sorted gammadelta T cell sample. Regarding the original processing steps: The repertoire analyses drew on clonotype tree plots, the accumulated frequency of the top 20 clonotypes, and diversity index (DI) and D75 metrics. After TCRdb called clones again from the public reads with CATT, rows with identical DNA were merged. TCRdb's processing, not the authors', yielded these V and J calls. The sample table records under 50,000 delta-chain clones; less than 2% of these occur just once. Roughly 9.2% of the sample belongs to the ten largest clones. For bulk TCR repertoire analysis, Vgamma9/Vdelta2+ and Vdelta2-negative gammadelta T cell populations were flow-sorted out of peripheral blood mononuclear cells. The germline V gene encodes CDR1 TSWWSYY and CDR2 QGS. Including the terminal cysteine and phenylalanine, the CDR3 comprises 17 residues. CDR3 DNA is the only sequence kept; it has 51 bases, read in frame from the first base.

This clone showed up many times. Its antigen is unknown. TCRdb assigns this DNA the protein of a much larger clone, which departs from its translation at residue 15; this likely reflects a read error, and the protein shown comes from translating the DNA. What the work shows at the level of the full study, not this receptor alone: Vgamma9/Vdelta2+ TCR repertoires kept a highly stable polyclonal repertoire across time and infection, and many TCRgamma sequences overlapped between individuals. Generalizability was limited because the Malian cohort was drawn from a small rural village of predominantly one ethnic group. Vdelta2-negative gammadelta TCR repertoires from Malian children appeared more clonally expanded, less diverse and less shared than those of Australian children. Analysis of inter-individual variability in gammadelta T cell responses was limited by the small size of the controlled-infection cohort. Waves of new clonotype selection in Vdelta2-negative, largely Vdelta1+, gammadelta TCR repertoires appeared to be driven by repeated controlled infections.

This chain is built from TRDV1 and TRDJ3; the D gene is perhaps TRDD3, from 5 matching bases. This sequence was found in a pool of human donors (malaria-infected and uninfected, not separated). The sample taken for sequencing was gamma-delta T cells from blood. The DNA reads as follows: TGTGCTCTTGGGGTAAACCACAGGCCCTGGGACACCCGACAGGTGTTTTTC. It codes for CALGVNHRPWDTRQVFF.